This T cell receptor (beta chain) emerged from a study of T cell responses to AZD1222 COVID-19 vaccine. Assay used: immunoSEQ multiplex PCR; TCRdb lists only in-frame clones, some missing. The table has 130,000 to 150,000 clones, nearly 90% seen once; the top ten hold 4.5% to 6.5%. The sequencing used peripheral blood, collected on day 0 of AZD1222 vaccination. This sequence originates from an adult in good health.

In nucleotides, the CDR3 is TGTGCCAGTAGTGCCTTCTTCGACAATGAGCAGTTCTTC. Translation: CASSAFFDNEQFF. J is TRBJ2-1 and V is TRBV19; no reliable D call. Looked up from germline, CDR1 is LNHDA and CDR2 is SQIVND (reference sequence). V lost 5 bases to trimming and J lost 5 bases, with 10 bases between them. This CDR3 is 13 amino acids long.